Sequencing of this TCR beta chain was carried out in a study of blood T cell repertoires in COVID-19. Study-wide context: PBMCs, B-cell-depleted T cells, or T cells were the source of the cDNA or gDNA that made up the material.

Participant ages covered about 18 to 100 years across 24 US areas. Method: immunoSEQ multiplex PCR; TCRdb's copy keeps in-frame clones and lacks some. Among approximately 300,000 clones listed, roughly 90% were seen once. The sample comprised PBMCs or T cells enriched from blood (not recorded which). This TCR derives from a man aged 60 to 75 who had recovered from COVID-19.

The CDR3: CASSHPGQGARYEQYF. In nucleotides, the CDR3 is TGTGCCAGCAGTCACCCGGGACAGGGGGCGCGGTACGAGCAGTACTTC. The chain combines TRBV28 with TRBJ2-7, with 12 bases fitting TRBD1. The germline V gene has CDR1 MDHEN and CDR2 SYDVKM. The CDR3 runs to 16 residues. The V gene end was trimmed by 5 bases and the J gene end by 4 bases; junction bases not matched to a gene: 9.